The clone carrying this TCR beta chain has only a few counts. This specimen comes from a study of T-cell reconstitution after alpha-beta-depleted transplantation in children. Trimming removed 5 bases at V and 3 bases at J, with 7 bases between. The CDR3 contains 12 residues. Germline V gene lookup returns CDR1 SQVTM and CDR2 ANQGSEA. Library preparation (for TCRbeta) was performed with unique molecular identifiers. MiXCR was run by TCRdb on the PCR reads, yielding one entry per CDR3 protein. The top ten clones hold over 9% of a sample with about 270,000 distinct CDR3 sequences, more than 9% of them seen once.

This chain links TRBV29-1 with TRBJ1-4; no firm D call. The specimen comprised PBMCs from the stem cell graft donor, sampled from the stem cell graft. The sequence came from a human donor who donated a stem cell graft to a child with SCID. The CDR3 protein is CSVQGANEKLFF. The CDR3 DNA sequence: TGCAGCGTTCAAGGAGCTAATGAAAAACTGTTTTTT.